This passage covers 20 T cell receptor beta chains from one sample sequenced in a study of cytomegalovirus exposure and HLA in healthy donors. PCR involved 60 Vbeta and 13 Jbeta primers. Clones were sequenced by immunoSEQ multiplex PCR, and TCRdb holds only the in-frame ones, with some missing. The sample holds 150,000 or so clones. Sequencing used PBMCs. The receptors were gathered from a woman in her fifties or sixties in good health and CMV-seronegative.

The chain recombines TRBV5-1 with TRBJ1-1, with a tentative D call TRBD1 (6 bases). V gave up 1 base and J gave up 0 bases, with 16 bases separating them. The germline gives CDR1 SGHRS, CDR2 YFSETQ. The CDR3 runs 17 residues. The CDR3 sequence: CASSLFSPGQMNTEAFF. CDR3 nucleotides: TGCGCCAGCAGCTTGTTTTCCCCGGGACAAATGAACACTGAAGCTTTCTTT.

In regard to this clone: This sample also contains other DNA sequences that code for the same CDR3. The chain is built from TRBV11-2 and TRBJ2-3, with 11 bases fitting TRBD2. The CDR3 extends over 15 amino acids. Germline CDR1 and CDR2: SGHAT and FQNNGV. Trimming at V came to 3 bases and at J to 2 bases, leaving 1 base not matched to a gene. In DNA form, the CDR3 reads TGTGCCAGCAGCTTGGGACTAGCGGACACAGATACGCAGTATTTT. As protein: CASSLGLADTDTQYF.

This chain joins TRBV5-1 and TRBJ2-2; TRBD2 matches at 10 bases. Trimming took 2 bases from V and 5 from J; bases not matched to a gene: 3. Germline lookup yields CDR1 SGHRS and CDR2 YFSETQ. The CDR3 extends over 15 amino acids. CDR3 nucleotide sequence: TGCGCCAGCAGCTTTGTAGCGGGAGGAACCGGGGAGCTGTTTTTT. Translating it yields CASSFVAGGTGELFF. The entire variable domain, with the rest obtained from reference TRBV5-1 and TRBJ2-2, is as follows: KAGVTQTPRYLIKTRGQQVTLSCSPISGHRSVSWYQQTPGQGLQFLFEYFSETQRNKGNFPGRFSGRQFSNSRSEMNVSTLELGDSALYLCASSFVAGGTGELFFGEGSRLTVL.

This chain joins TRBV9 and TRBJ1-2; TRBD1 matches at 10 bases. The germline gives CDR1 SGDLS, CDR2 YYNGEE. The CDR3 consists of 15 residues. Germline trimming cut 4 bases from V and 4 bases from J; bases unmatched to any gene: 7. CDR3 nucleotide sequence: TGTGCCAGCAGCCAGGGACAGGGGTTTGGCTATGGCTACACCTTC. This encodes CASSQGQGFGYGYTF.

The J gene is TRBJ1-5, the V gene TRBV19; 7 bases line up with TRBD1. V dropped 6 bases and J dropped 5; count of bases not matched to a gene: 4. The CDR3 loop spans 13 amino acids. The germline CDR1 and CDR2 sequences are LNHDA and SQIVND (reference sequence). CDR3 nucleotide sequence: TGTGCCAGTAGGGAGGGGGCCGATCAGCCCCAGCATTTT. It translates to CASREGADQPQHF.

J is TRBJ2-5 and V is TRBV10-3; 10 bases are a match to TRBD1. The trim removed 8 bases at V and 0 bases at J, leaving 6 bases unmatched. This CDR3 comprises 15 residues. The germline gives CDR1 ENHRY, CDR2 SYGVKD. The CDR3 DNA is TGTGCCATCCGGGGGGACAGGGGCGACCAAGAGACCCAGTACTTC. It encodes CAIRGDRGDQETQYF.

The J gene is TRBJ2-5, the V gene TRBV19; 7 bases match TRBD2. V was clipped by 2 bases and J by 0 bases; unmatched bases: 6. Germline V CDR1 and CDR2: LNHDA, SQIVND (reference sequence). The length of the CDR3 is 16 residues. The CDR3 sequence is CASSIFGRRDQETQYF. DNA of the CDR3: TGTGCCAGTAGTATATTCGGGAGGAGGGACCAAGAGACCCAGTACTTC.

The chain links TRBV7-6 to TRBJ2-1; 7 nucleotides line up with TRBD1. J gave up 12 bases and V 0 bases, and 5 bases lay outside the gene matches. Germline CDR1 reads SGHVS; CDR2 reads FNYEAQ. The CDR3 has 13 residues. The CDR3 coding sequence is TGTGCCAGCAGCTTAGCGGACAGGCAGAGGCAGTTCTTC. Translation: CASSLADRQRQFF. Based on the CDR3 plus reference TRBV7-6 and TRBJ2-1, the full variable domain is GAGVSQSPRYKVTKRGQDVALRCDPISGHVSLYWYRQALGQGPEFLTYFNYEAQQDKSGLPNDRFSAERPEGSISTLTIQRTEQRDSAMYRCASSLADRQRQFFGPGTRLTVL.

CDR3 sequence: CASSLAGGEQYF. The CDR3 DNA reads TGTGCCAGCAGTCTAGCGGGAGGTGAGCAGTACTTC. The rearrangement links TRBV28 to TRBJ2-7, with 11 bases lining up with TRBD2. CDR1 is MDHEN, CDR2 SYDVKM, per germline. The CDR3 loop spans 12 amino acids. Germline trimming cut 5 bases from V and 7 bases from J; bases unmatched to any gene: 1. The complete variable domain, with remaining parts taken from reference TRBV28 and TRBJ2-7, reads DVKVTQSSRYLVKRTGEKVFLECVQDMDHENMFWYRQDPGLGLRLIYFSYDVKMKEKGDIPEGYSVSREKKERFSLILESASTNQTSMYLCASSLAGGEQYFGPGTRLTVT.

The chain couples TRBV6-5 to TRBJ2-2, with a possible D match to TRBD2 (6 bases). V was pared by 0 bases and J by 6 bases, with 8 bases between. The CDR3 loop spans 14 amino acids. Germline lookup yields CDR1 MNHEY and CDR2 SVGAGI. The CDR3 DNA reads TGTGCCAGCAGTTACTCCCGGGAGCCCGGGGAGCTGTTTTTT. Encoded protein: CASSYSREPGELFF.

The chain employs TRBV7-3 and TRBJ2-3; no reliable D call. V was trimmed by 4 bases and J by 0 bases, leaving 14 bases between them. Germline V gene data show CDR1 as SGHTA and CDR2 as FQGTGA. CDR3 length: 16 amino acids. The CDR3 here is CASSSLFSGSTDTQYF. CDR3 DNA sequence: TGTGCCAGCAGCTCCCTTTTTTCAGGTAGCACAGATACGCAGTATTTT.

The chain is built from TRBV18 and TRBJ1-5; a possible D gene is TRBD1 (6 bases). V lost 8 bases to trimming and J lost 6 bases, with 11 bases between them. The CDR3 totals 12 residues. The germline V gene encodes CDR1 KGHSH and CDR2 LQKENI. CDR3 nucleotide sequence: TGTGCCAGCCCAACAGGGTTTCAGCCCCAGCATTTT. Protein: CASPTGFQPQHF.

The chain employs TRBV4-2 and TRBJ2-5, with D maybe TRBD1 (6 bases). TRBJ2-7 matches the DNA end more closely, so the J call is doubtful. Germline-derived CDR1 and CDR2 are LGHNA and YNFKEQ. The CDR3 is 17 amino acids. The CDR3 bases are TGTGCCAGCAGCCAAGAAGCCCCCAGGGGCAGTTCCTACGAGCAGTACTTC. Protein product: CASSQEAPRGSSYEQYF.

The rearrangement joins TRBV15 to TRBJ1-4, with 7 positions matching TRBD1. Unmatched junction bases numbered 16, after V lost 3 bases and J lost 12 bases. The germline gives CDR1 LNHNV, CDR2 YYDKDF (reference sequence). The CDR3 has 16 amino acids. CDR3: CATSRGSTGSWGQLFF. CDR3 sequence (DNA): TGTGCCACCAGCAGGGGGTCGACAGGGAGTTGGGGCCAACTGTTTTTT.

This rearrangement joins TRBV5-1 to TRBJ2-5, with 8 positions matching TRBD2. V shed 0 bases and J 0 bases; nucleotides not matched to a gene: 10. This CDR3 is 18 amino acids long. From germline, CDR1 is SGHRS and CDR2 YFSETQ. The CDR3 spells CASSLAGGFGEDQETQYF. CDR3 DNA: TGCGCCAGCAGCTTGGCGGGGGGGTTCGGGGAAGACCAAGAGACCCAGTACTTC.

The J gene is TRBJ2-3, the V gene TRBV5-4; 11 bases are shared with TRBD2. V was pared by 0 bases and J by 5 bases, with 11 bases of the junction left unmatched. The germline V gene encodes CDR1 SGHNT and CDR2 YYREEE (reference sequence). This CDR3 has 18 residues. As DNA, the CDR3 is TGTGCCAGCAGCTTGGGCCATCTAGCGGGGGGCCCATTAGATACGCAGTATTTT. Residues: CASSLGHLAGGPLDTQYF. Together with reference TRBV5-4 and TRBJ2-3, the CDR3 gives the full variable domain: ETGVTQSPTHLIKTRGQQVTLRCSSQSGHNTVSWYQQALGQGPQFIFQYYREEENGRGNFPPRFSGLQFPNYSSELNVNALELDDSALYLCASSLGHLAGGPLDTQYFGPGTRLTVL.

The CDR3 protein is CATAGGRSYEQYF. CDR3 DNA: TGTGCCACTGCGGGCGGGAGGTCCTACGAGCAGTACTTC. J is TRBJ2-7 and V is TRBV28, with 8 bases lining up with TRBD2. CDR1 is MDHEN, CDR2 SYDVKM, per germline. The CDR3 spans 13 residues. V lost 10 bases and J lost 1; bases outside the gene matches: 6.

The V and J genes are TRBV30 and TRBJ2-1, with D perhaps TRBD2 (6 bases). With 2 bases removed from V and 6 bases from J, the gap between germline ends came to 17 bases. Germline V gene data show CDR1 as GTSNPN and CDR2 as SVGIG (reference sequence). The CDR3 is 15 residues long. Here the CDR3 reads CAWSPSTGATNEQFF. As DNA, the CDR3 is TGTGCCTGGAGTCCGTCCACGGGAGCAACCAATGAGCAGTTCTTC.

This sequence joins TRBV4-3 and TRBJ2-2; D is ambiguous. The CDR3 sequence is 15 residues long. V lost 1 base, J lost 2 bases, and 8 bases lay in between. CDR1 and CDR2 from the germline V gene are LGHNA and YSLEER. The CDR3 region has the DNA TGCGCCAGCAGCCAAGGACACCGCAACACCGGGGAGCTGTTTTTT. It is translated as CASSQGHRNTGELFF.

The chain links TRBV6-6 to TRBJ1-1; D not certain. Germline CDR1 reads MNHNY; CDR2 reads SVGAGI (reference sequence). This CDR3 comprises 13 residues. V lost 4 bases and J lost 4, with 10 bases in between. The CDR3 sequence is CASSLREGTEAFF. Here the CDR3 DNA reads TGTGCCAGCAGTTTGAGGGAGGGCACTGAAGCTTTCTTT.